The 17 T cell receptor beta chains in this list originate from one sample, sequenced in a study of T cell responses to AZD1222 COVID-19 vaccine. Clones were read by immunoSEQ multiplex PCR, and TCRdb kept only the in-frame ones, dropping some. Of roughly 150,000 clones detected, 90% appear once; the ten largest clones hold around 1.9%. The sequencing used peripheral blood, collected on day 0 of AZD1222 vaccination. These receptors were obtained from an adult in good health.

This chain connects TRBV29-1 to TRBJ1-1, with TRBD1 as a possible D gene (6 bases). Germline CDR1 SQVTM, CDR2 ANQGSEA. CDR3 size: 11 residues. V lost 5 bases and J 7 bases, leaving 11 bases between the germline ends. CDR3 sequence (DNA): TGCAGCGTTCACACAGGGATTGAAGCTTTCTTT. It codes for CSVHTGIEAFF.

The chain employs TRBV10-2 and TRBJ2-2; TRBD2 matches 9 bases. Germline V gene data show CDR1 as WSHSY and CDR2 as SAAADI. This CDR3 has 17 residues. The ends lost 4 bases at V and 4 bases at J; junction bases unmatched: 10. CDR3 sequence reads: CASSVLKAGGSTGELFF. The CDR3 DNA is TGCGCCAGCAGTGTCTTAAAAGCGGGAGGCAGCACCGGGGAGCTGTTTTTT.

The rearrangement joins TRBV19 to TRBJ1-1; D gene unclear. CDR1 LNHDA and CDR2 SQIVND come from the germline V gene (reference sequence). Trimming removed 3 bases at V and 5 bases at J, with 16 bases between. The CDR3 totals 15 residues. The chain's CDR3 is CASSIPFRGRTEAFF. The CDR3, as DNA: TGTGCCAGTAGTATCCCCTTCCGAGGAAGGACTGAAGCTTTCTTT. The variable domain in full, completed from reference TRBV19 and TRBJ1-1, reads DGGITQSPKYLFRKEGQNVTLSCEQNLNHDAMYWYRQDPGQGLRLIYYSQIVNDFQKGDIAEGYSVSREKKESFPLTVTSAQKNPTAFYLCASSIPFRGRTEAFFGQGTRLTVV.

The V gene is TRBV7-9, the J gene TRBJ2-7, with D possibly matching TRBD2 (6 bases). CDR1 and CDR2 from the germline V gene are SEHNR and FQNEAQ (reference sequence). V lost 4 bases to trimming and J lost 3 bases, with 10 bases between them. The CDR3 spans 13 residues. The CDR3 loop reads CASSSGTVYEQYF. As DNA, the CDR3 is TGTGCCAGCAGCTCGGGGACTGTCTACGAGCAGTACTTC.

This sequence joins TRBV16 and TRBJ2-1, with D possibly being TRBD2 (6 bases). The CDR3 spans 13 residues. Germline loops: CDR1 KGHSY, CDR2 FQNENV. The ends were cut back, 0 bases at V and 11 bases at J, with 11 bases in the middle. CDR3 sequence (DNA): TGTGCCAGCAGCCAATCGACAGCGGGCAAGCAGTTCTTC. Translation: CASSQSTAGKQFF. Supplemented by reference TRBV16 and TRBJ2-1, the full variable domain reads GEEVAQTPKHLVRGEGQKAKLYCAPIKGHSYVFWYQQVLKNEFKFLISFQNENVFDETGMPKERFSAKCLPNSPCSLEIQATKLEDSAVYFCASSQSTAGKQFFGPGTRLTVL.

The rearrangement joins TRBV19 to TRBJ1-5, with D uncertain. Germline-derived CDR1 and CDR2 are LNHDA and SQIVND (reference sequence). V shed 6 bases and J shed 3 bases, with 12 bases lying between them. The CDR3 has 14 residues. CDR3 DNA: TGTGCCAGTAGCGCGGACGGTCACAATCAGCCCCAGCATTTT. It encodes CASSADGHNQPQHF. Full variable domain (rest looked up from reference TRBV19 and TRBJ1-5): DGGITQSPKYLFRKEGQNVTLSCEQNLNHDAMYWYRQDPGQGLRLIYYSQIVNDFQKGDIAEGYSVSREKKESFPLTVTSAQKNPTAFYLCASSADGHNQPQHFGDGTRLSIL.

The rearrangement links TRBV27 to TRBJ2-1; 14 bases map to TRBD2. CDR1 and CDR2 (germline): MNHEY, SMNVEV (reference sequence). The CDR3 length is 15 residues. V lost 8 bases to trimming and J lost 6 bases; unmatched junction nucleotides: 6. The CDR3 protein is CASHKGTSGGNEQFF. In nucleotides, the CDR3 is TGTGCCAGCCATAAGGGGACTAGCGGGGGCAATGAGCAGTTCTTC.

The V and J genes are TRBV29-1 and TRBJ2-7; 11 bases fit TRBD2. The CDR3 is made up of 17 amino acids. Trimming took 6 bases from V and 0 from J; bases not matched to a gene: 13. Germline V gene sequence: CDR1 SQVTM, CDR2 ANQGSEA. CDR3 in amino acids: CSVQGLAGIAASYEQYF. The CDR3 bases are TGCAGCGTCCAAGGACTAGCGGGTATCGCAGCCTCCTACGAGCAGTACTTC.

This chain joins TRBV9 and TRBJ2-1; 13 nucleotides agree with TRBD2. Germline V lookup: CDR1 SGDLS, CDR2 YYNGEE. The CDR3 spans 19 residues. J lost 0 bases, V lost 2 bases, and 8 bases had no gene match. For the CDR3, the DNA is TGTGCCAGCAGCGTTGGGACTAGCGGGGTCTATAACTCCTACAATGAGCAGTTCTTC. Its translation is CASSVGTSGVYNSYNEQFF.

V gene TRBV28 combines with J gene TRBJ2-4, with D possibly TRBD2 on 7 matching bases. Germline V gives CDR1 MDHEN, CDR2 SYDVKM. CDR3 length equals 14 residues. V lost 9 bases to trimming and J lost 4 bases, with 16 bases between them. The chain's CDR3 is CASKTEGGKNIQYF. CDR3 nucleotide sequence: TGTGCCAGTAAGACGGAGGGGGGGAAAAACATTCAGTACTTC.

This chain links TRBV19 with TRBJ2-7; D not resolved. Germline V gives CDR1 LNHDA, CDR2 SQIVND (reference sequence). The CDR3 totals 13 residues. The V end lost 5 bases, the J end lost 3 bases, and 11 bases lay between the germline ends. The CDR3 DNA reads TGTGCCAGTAGTGGGCCGGGTCTCTACGAGCAGTACTTC. This gives the protein CASSGPGLYEQYF.

This clone is a singleton in its sample. The chain carries TRBV27 and TRBJ2-6; a possible D gene is TRBD2 (5 bases). The germline gives CDR1 MNHEY, CDR2 SMNVEV (reference sequence). The CDR3 is 14 residues long. The V gene lost 7 bases and the J gene lost 4 bases, with 11 bases spanning the gap. The CDR3 DNA sequence: TGTGCCAGCACAGCCCGGGGAGGGGCCAACGTCCTGACTTTC. This gives the protein CASTARGGANVLTF.

This clone came up once. V usage is TRBV4-1 and J usage is TRBJ1-4, with D maybe TRBD1 (6 bases). The V end lost 0 bases, the J end lost 6 bases, and 14 bases lay between the germline ends. The germline V gene encodes CDR1 MGHRA and CDR2 YSYEKL. CDR3 length equals 16 residues. The CDR3 DNA sequence: TGCGCCAGCAGCCAAGATTCCCGGGGGGCGGATGAAAAACTGTTTTTT. Translating gives CASSQDSRGADEKLFF.

The chain combines TRBV9 with TRBJ2-2; D possibly corresponds to TRBD2 (5 bases). CDR1 SGDLS and CDR2 YYNGEE come from the germline V gene. V was shortened by 4 bases and J by 1 base, with 14 bases between the two germline ends. The CDR3 runs to 16 residues. CDR3 DNA: TGTGCCAGCAGCCTCTGGCGGACTGTGAACACCGGGGAGCTGTTTTTT. The encoded protein is CASSLWRTVNTGELFF.

V and J are TRBV7-9 and TRBJ1-2; TRBD1 matches 9 bases. Germline V gene data show CDR1 as SEHNR and CDR2 as FQNEAQ (reference sequence). V lost 5 bases, J lost 4 bases, and 8 bases stayed unmatched. CDR3 size: 15 residues. CDR3 sequence reads: CASSGTRDRVYGYTF. In DNA form, the CDR3 reads TGTGCCAGCAGCGGAACTCGGGACAGGGTCTATGGCTACACCTTC. The whole variable domain, remainder taken from reference TRBV7-9 and TRBJ1-2, is DTGVSQNPRHKITKRGQNVTFRCDPISEHNRLYWYRQTLGQGPEFLTYFQNEAQLEKSRLLSDRFSAERPKGSFSTLEIQRTEQGDSAMYLCASSGTRDRVYGYTFGSGTRLTVV.

The chain links TRBV24-1 to TRBJ2-3; no reliable D call. Germline-derived CDR1 and CDR2 are KGHDR and SFDVKD. There are 15 residues in the CDR3. The V end was cut by 4 bases, the J end by 0 bases, with 10 bases between. Here the CDR3 reads CATSDRVSSTDTQYF. CDR3 DNA: TGTGCCACCAGTGACCGCGTCAGCAGCACAGATACGCAGTATTTT.

The chain employs TRBV5-6 and TRBJ1-6; weak D call: TRBD1 (6 bases). The CDR3 has 16 residues. The V gene's germline CDR1 is SGHDT and CDR2 YYEEEE. The V end was cut by 0 bases, the J end by 6 bases, with 13 bases between. The CDR3 DNA reads TGTGCCAGCAGCTTGGCACAGGGAAGGTCTAATTCACCCCTCCACTTT. It translates to CASSLAQGRSNSPLHF.